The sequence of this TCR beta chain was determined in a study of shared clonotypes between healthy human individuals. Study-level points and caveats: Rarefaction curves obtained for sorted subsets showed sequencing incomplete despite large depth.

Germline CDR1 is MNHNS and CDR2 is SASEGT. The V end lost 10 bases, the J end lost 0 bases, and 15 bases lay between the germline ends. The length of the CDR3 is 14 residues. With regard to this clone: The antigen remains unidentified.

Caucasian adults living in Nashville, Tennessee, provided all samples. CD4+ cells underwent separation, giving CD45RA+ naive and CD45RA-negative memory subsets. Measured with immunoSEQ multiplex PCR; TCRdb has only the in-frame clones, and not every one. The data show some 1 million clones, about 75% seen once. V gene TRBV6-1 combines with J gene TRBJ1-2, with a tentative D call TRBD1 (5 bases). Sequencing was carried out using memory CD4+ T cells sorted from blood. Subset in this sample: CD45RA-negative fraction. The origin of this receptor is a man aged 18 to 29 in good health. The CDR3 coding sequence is TGTGCCATCCAGGGTTTTGAGACTAACTATGGCTACACCTTC. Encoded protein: CAIQGFETNYGYTF.